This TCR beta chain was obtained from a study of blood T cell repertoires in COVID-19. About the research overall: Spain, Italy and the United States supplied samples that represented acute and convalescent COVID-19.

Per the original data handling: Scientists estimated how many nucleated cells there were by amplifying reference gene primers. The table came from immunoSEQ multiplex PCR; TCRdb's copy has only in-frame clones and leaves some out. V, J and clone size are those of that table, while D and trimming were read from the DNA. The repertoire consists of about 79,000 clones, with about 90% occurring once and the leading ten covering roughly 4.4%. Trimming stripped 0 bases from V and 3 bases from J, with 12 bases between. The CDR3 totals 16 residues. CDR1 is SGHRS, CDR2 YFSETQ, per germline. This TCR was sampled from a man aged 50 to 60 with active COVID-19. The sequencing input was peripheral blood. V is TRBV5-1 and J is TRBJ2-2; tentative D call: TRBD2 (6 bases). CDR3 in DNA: TGCGCCAGCAGCTTGGGAGGAGGGCCCCACACCGGGGAGCTGTTTTTT. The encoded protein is CASSLGGGPHTGELFF.